The rows below give T cell receptor beta chains drawn from one sample of a study of cytomegalovirus exposure and HLA in healthy donors. Sequencing used immunoSEQ multiplex PCR; TCRdb keeps in-frame clones, though not all of them. This table holds 150,000 to 200,000 clones, more than 70% found once. Sequencing was performed on PBMCs. These receptors all stem from a girl aged 10-17 years in good health and CMV-seropositive. Each CDR3 is given with its conserved first and last residue. D genes are given only for firm matches. Not every row has a clone size; where given, it reads once, few, many or a size class.

J: TRBJ2-5
size: NA
D: TRBD1
V: TRBV19
CDR3: CASSTRQGRFTHQETQYF
DNA: TGTGCCAGTAGTACCAGACAGGGACGATTTACTCACCAAGAGACCCAGTACTTC

J: TRBJ2-1
size: NA
D: NA
V: TRBV5-5
CDR3: CASSEQGNEQFF
DNA: TGTGCCAGCAGCGAGCAGGGCAATGAGCAGTTCTTC

J: TRBJ1-3
size: NA
D: TRBD1
V: TRBV27
CDR3: CASSPRTGRNTIYF
DNA: TGTGCCAGCAGCCCTCGGACAGGGAGAAACACCATATATTTT

J: TRBJ1-5
size: NA
D: NA
V: TRBV5-8
CDR3: CASSLRGISNQPQHF
DNA: TGTGCCAGCAGCTTGCGGGGGATTAGCAATCAGCCCCAGCATTTT

J: TRBJ2-1
size: few
D: NA
V: TRBV30
CDR3: CAWSVGGSSYNEQFF
DNA: TGTGCCTGGAGTGTTGGGGGGAGCTCCTACAATGAGCAGTTCTTC

J: TRBJ2-5
size: NA
D: TRBD1
V: TRBV5-1
CDR3: CASSQNRGLAQETQYF
DNA: TGCGCCAGCAGCCAGAACAGGGGCCTGGCCCAAGAGACCCAGTACTTC

J: TRBJ2-1
size: NA
D: TRBD1
V: TRBV9
CDR3: CASSDGQVYNEQFF
DNA: TGTGCCAGCAGTGATGGACAGGTTTACAATGAGCAGTTCTTC

J: TRBJ2-7
size: NA
D: TRBD1
V: TRBV9
CDR3: CASSAGQLSSYEQYF
DNA: TGTGCCAGCAGCGCGGGACAGTTGAGCTCCTACGAGCAGTACTTC

J: TRBJ2-3
size: NA
D: TRBD2
V: TRBV5-1
CDR3: CASSLVLAGSTDTQYF
DNA: TGCGCCAGCAGCTTGGTACTAGCGGGGAGCACAGATACGCAGTATTTT

J: TRBJ1-2
size: few
D: NA
V: TRBV29-1
CDR3: CSAQVNYGYTF
DNA: TGCAGCGCACAGGTTAACTATGGCTACACCTTC

J: TRBJ2-7
size: NA
D: TRBD1
V: TRBV29-1
CDR3: CSAGTGSYEQYF
DNA: TGCAGCGCCGGGACAGGTAGCTACGAGCAGTACTTC

J: TRBJ1-4
size: few
D: NA
V: TRBV5-5
CDR3: CASSFQEKLFF
DNA: TGTGCCAGCAGCTTCCAGGAAAAACTGTTTTTT

J: TRBJ2-3
size: NA
D: TRBD2
V: TRBV15
CDR3: CATSSNGGDTQYF
DNA: TGTGCCACCAGCAGCAACGGGGGGGATACGCAGTATTTT

J: TRBJ1-2
size: NA
D: TRBD1
V: TRBV7-2
CDR3: CASSERQGAGGYTF
DNA: TGTGCCAGCAGCGAGCGCCAGGGGGCGGGGGGCTACACCTTC

J: TRBJ2-3
size: NA
D: NA
V: TRBV30
CDR3: CAWSRADTQYF
DNA: TGTGCCTGGAGTCGTGCAGATACGCAGTATTTT

J: TRBJ2-1
size: once
D: NA
V: TRBV4-1
CDR3: CASSSSGLRNEQFF
DNA: TGCGCCAGCAGCTCCTCGGGACTCCGCAATGAGCAGTTCTTC

J: TRBJ2-7
size: NA
D: TRBD2
V: TRBV4-1
CDR3: CASSPHGLAGDEQYF
DNA: TGCGCCAGCAGCCCGCACGGACTAGCGGGAGACGAGCAGTACTTC

J: TRBJ2-1
size: NA
D: TRBD2
V: TRBV7-2
CDR3: CASSGSIAGGSFNEQFF
DNA: TGTGCCAGCAGCGGGTCGATTGCGGGAGGCTCTTTCAATGAGCAGTTCTTC

J: TRBJ1-4
size: few
D: TRBD1
V: TRBV28
CDR3: CASSQPTGISEKLFF
DNA: TGTGCCAGCAGTCAGCCGACAGGGATTAGCGAAAAACTGTTTTTT

J: TRBJ2-7
size: NA
D: NA
V: TRBV30
CDR3: CAWSWGRGSYEQYF
DNA: TGTGCCTGGAGTTGGGGTAGGGGCTCCTACGAGCAGTACTTC

J: TRBJ2-3
size: NA
D: TRBD1
V: TRBV9
CDR3: CASSARQGTSTDTQYF
DNA: TGTGCCAGCAGCGCAAGACAGGGTACTAGCACAGATACGCAGTATTTT

J: TRBJ1-2
size: NA
D: NA
V: TRBV6-6
CDR3: CASSYNQGLLYGYTF
DNA: TGTGCCAGCAGTTACAATCAGGGGCTATTGTATGGCTACACCTTC

J: TRBJ2-1
size: NA
D: TRBD1
V: TRBV5-4
CDR3: CASSLAPTGVRNNEQFF
DNA: TGTGCCAGCAGCTTGGCCCCGACAGGGGTTAGGAACAATGAGCAGTTCTTC

J: TRBJ2-1
size: NA
D: TRBD2
V: TRBV11-3
CDR3: CASSLEGGLAPYNEQFF
DNA: TGTGCCAGCAGCTTAGAGGGCGGACTAGCGCCATACAATGAGCAGTTCTTC

J: TRBJ2-2
size: NA
D: NA
V: TRBV7-6
CDR3: CASSLRETVTGELFF
DNA: TGTGCCAGCAGCCTCCGGGAGACTGTCACCGGGGAGCTGTTTTTT

J: TRBJ1-5
size: NA
D: NA
V: TRBV30
CDR3: CAWSVSGNQPQHF
DNA: TGTGCCTGGAGTGTATCTGGCAATCAGCCCCAGCATTTT